This is a list of T cell receptor beta chains from one sample in a study of response to subunit inactivated influenza vaccine. Via MiXCR, TCRdb re-called the RT-PCR reads, giving one row per CDR3 protein. Among roughly 760,000 distinct CDR3 sequences listed, approximately 22% were seen once. The sequences come from PBMCs from blood, collected about 5 days after vaccination. The receptors stem from a middle-aged man who received an inactivated influenza vaccine. Each CDR3 is given with its conserved first and last residue. A D gene is named only where the DNA matches it firmly. Some rows mark clone size as missing; the rest say once, few, many or name a class of expanded clone.

v_call,clone_size,j_call,d_call,cdr3_aa,cdr3_nt
TRBV14,.,TRBJ2-1,TRBD2,CASSQDNPRSGRANEQFF,TGTGCCAGCAGCCAAGATAACCCACGGTCGGGGAGGGCCAATGAGCAGTTCTTC
TRBV5-1,.,TRBJ2-3,.,CASSLGPLAPDTQYF,TGCGCCAGCTCATTGGGACCCCTGGCCCCAGATACGCAGTATTTT
TRBV18,.,TRBJ2-5,.,CASSPRLETQYF,TGTGCCAGCTCACCGCGATTGGAGACCCAGTACTTC
TRBV29-1,many,TRBJ2-2,.,CSVDAGNTGELFF,TGCAGCGTTGACGCGGGGAACACCGGGGAGCTGTTTTTT
TRBV20-1,.,TRBJ2-7,.,CSATPWTERYEQYF,TGCAGTGCTACACCATGGACGGAACGATACGAGCAGTACTTC
TRBV12-3/TRBV12-4,few,TRBJ2-3,.,CASSLRQGGTDTQYF,TGTGCCAGCAGTTTGAGGCAGGGTGGGACAGATACGCAGTATTTT
TRBV28,.,TRBJ1-2,.,CASRTRGSRGYTF,TGTGCCAGCAGGACCCGGGGTTCTCGAGGCTACACCTTC
TRBV6-5,.,TRBJ1-2,.,CASSYSRGSGYTF,TGTGCCAGCAGTTACTCGCGGGGTAGTGGCTACACCTTC
TRBV25-1,few,TRBJ1-2,TRBD1,CASSERGTGGTYGYTF,TGTGCCAGCAGTGAACGGGGGACAGGGGGCACTTATGGCTACACCTTC
TRBV5-4,.,TRBJ2-1,TRBD2,CASSLGTSGRIYNEQFF,TGTGCCAGCAGCTTGGGAACGAGCGGGAGGATCTACAATGAGCAGTTCTTC
TRBV27,.,TRBJ1-4,.,CASTPGHLNEKLFF,TGTGCCAGCACCCCGGGACATCTAAACGAAAAACTGTTTTTT
TRBV27,.,TRBJ1-2,.,CASRGGRQYGYTF,TGTGCCAGCAGGGGGGGACGGCAGTATGGCTACACCTTC
TRBV6-1,many,TRBJ1-6,TRBD1,CASSDRGGNSPLHF,TGTGCCAGCAGCGACAGGGGGGGAAATTCACCCCTCCACTTT
TRBV7-9,few,TRBJ1-4,.,CASSSWVAEKLFF,TGTGCCAGCAGCTCCTGGGTGGCAGAAAAACTGTTTTTT
TRBV11-2,many,TRBJ1-1,TRBD1,CASSAHDRGGTEAFF,TGTGCCAGCAGCGCCCACGACAGGGGAGGTACTGAAGCTTTCTTT
TRBV7-2,.,TRBJ2-1,.,CASSLYGDEQFF,TGTGCCAGCAGCTTATATGGAGATGAGCAGTTCTTC
TRBV25-1,few,TRBJ1-1,.,CASRRGPENTEAFF,TGTGCCAGCAGGAGGGGCCCGGAGAACACTGAAGCTTTCTTT
TRBV27,.,TRBJ2-5,.,CASSFRLAFGETQYF,TGTGCCAGCAGTTTTCGGCTAGCTTTCGGAGAGACCCAGTACTTC
TRBV5-5,few,TRBJ2-5,.,CASSLDLNQETQYF,TGTGCCAGCAGTTTGGACCTAAACCAAGAGACCCAGTACTTC
TRBV6-1,.,TRBJ2-3,.,CASSPQALPTDTQYF,TGTGCCAGCAGTCCCCAGGCTCTCCCCACAGATACGCAGTATTTT
TRBV29-1,few,TRBJ1-1,TRBD1,CSGGQSMNTEAFF,TGCAGCGGGGGACAGAGCATGAACACTGAAGCTTTCTTT
TRBV29-1,.,TRBJ1-1,.,CSVRPGNTEAFF,TGCAGCGTGCGACCCGGGAACACTGAAGCTTTCTTT
TRBV5-1,.,TRBJ2-1,TRBD1,CASSGTLTGGSYNEQFF,TGCGCCAGCAGCGGAACCTTGACAGGGGGCTCCTACAATGAGCAGTTCTTC
TRBV6-5,few,TRBJ2-5,TRBD1,CASSTNYRDRVNRETQYF,TGTGCCAGCAGTACTAACTACCGGGACAGGGTGAACAGGGAGACCCAGTACTTC
TRBV7-3,few,TRBJ2-1,TRBD1,CASSSPGTGGVNEQFF,TGTGCCAGCAGCTCCCCGGGGACAGGGGGGGTCAATGAGCAGTTCTTC
TRBV20-1,many,TRBJ2-2,.,CSASASEAGELFF,TGCAGTGCTAGTGCCAGCGAAGCCGGGGAGCTGTTTTTT
TRBV10-3,few,TRBJ2-5,.,CAISESSSLQETQYF,TGTGCCATCAGTGAGTCGTCTAGCTTACAAGAGACCCAGTACTTC
TRBV2,.,TRBJ2-7,.,CASSEGQPLSYEQYF,TGTGCCAGCAGTGAAGGGCAGCCCCTCTCCTACGAGCAGTACTTC
TRBV29-1,few,TRBJ1-1,.,CSAGHPAGIHTEAFF,TGCAGCGCTGGCCACCCCGCCGGGATCCATACTGAAGCTTTCTTT
TRBV19,.,TRBJ2-5,TRBD1,CASSAGQGQWKTQYF,TGTGCCAGTAGTGCCGGACAGGGTCAGTGGAAGACCCAGTACTTC
TRBV7-2,.,TRBJ2-4,TRBD1,CASSGQGGENIQYF,TGTGCCAGCAGCGGACAGGGGGGGGAAAACATTCAGTACTTC
TRBV4-3,.,TRBJ2-3,TRBD2,CASSRALAGTFGNTQYF,TGCGCCAGCAGCCGGGCACTAGCGGGGACCTTCGGGAATACGCAGTATTTT
TRBV2,.,TRBJ2-1,TRBD2,CAFSSPGLAGHSYNEQFF,TGTGCCTTCAGTTCCCCGGGGCTAGCGGGGCACTCCTACAATGAGCAGTTCTTC
TRBV28,.,TRBJ1-2,TRBD1,CASSSGQGNHYGYTF,TGTGCCAGCAGTTCGGGACAGGGCAATCACTATGGCTACACCTTC
TRBV10-3,.,TRBJ2-1,.,CAISGPNNEQFF,TGTGCCATCAGTGGACCGAACAATGAGCAGTTCTTC
TRBV29-1,.,TRBJ2-7,.,CSVAQGPYEQYF,TGCAGCGTTGCCCAGGGGCCCTACGAGCAGTACTTC
TRBV7-8,.,TRBJ2-3,.,CASSDRVGGQYF,TGTGCCAGCAGCGATCGTGTGGGTGGGCAGTATTTT
TRBV6-1,.,TRBJ2-1,.,CASRETGQQFF,TGTGCCAGCAGGGAGACTGGACAGCAGTTCTTC
TRBV10-3,many,TRBJ2-2,TRBD1,CAISDPGQVAGELFF,TGTGCCATCAGTGACCCGGGACAGGTCGCCGGGGAGCTGTTTTTT
TRBV7-2,many,TRBJ2-1,TRBD2,CASSLRAGGQNNEQFF,TGTGCCAGCAGCTTAAGGGCGGGAGGGCAGAACAATGAGCAGTTCTTC
TRBV18,many,TRBJ2-7,TRBD1,CASSPGTASSYEQYF,TGTGCCAGCTCGCCGGGGACAGCGAGCTCCTACGAGCAGTACTTC
TRBV9,few,TRBJ2-3,.,CASSGLGERSTQYF,TGTGCCAGCAGTGGACTCGGGGAACGGTCTACGCAGTATTTT
TRBV20-1,.,TRBJ1-1,.,CSARGGYTNTEAFF,TGCAGTGCTAGAGGAGGCTATACGAACACTGAAGCTTTCTTT
TRBV29-1,once,TRBJ1-4,.,CSLGIKREKLFF,TGCAGCCTCGGGATTAAAAGGGAAAAACTGTTTTTT
TRBV20-1,.,TRBJ2-7,.,CSAARDSRSYEQYF,TGCAGTGCTGCCCGGGATAGCAGGTCCTACGAGCAGTACTTC
TRBV7-9,few,TRBJ2-2,TRBD2,CASSPKAGVITGELFF,TGTGCCAGCAGCCCAAAAGCGGGAGTTATTACCGGGGAGCTGTTTTTT
TRBV12-3/TRBV12-4,few,TRBJ1-4,.,CASSPIPGLAPEGEKLFF,TGTGCCAGCAGTCCTATACCGGGACTAGCGCCCGAGGGTGAAAAACTGTTTTTT
TRBV5-1,.,TRBJ2-1,.,CASSLGGPGNEQFF,TGCGCCAGCAGCTTGGGGGGACCGGGGAATGAGCAGTTCTTC